This T cell receptor (beta chain) came from a study of blood T cell repertoires in COVID-19. Study details: Samples of COVID-19 (acute and convalescent) were obtained from the United States, Italy and Spain.

Profiling relied on immunoSEQ multiplex PCR, and the TCRdb table lists in-frame clones only, not all of them. The data show under 200,000 clones, approximately 87% seen once. Germline CDR1 reads SGDLS; CDR2 reads YYNGEE. V shed 4 bases and J 11 bases; nucleotides not matched to a gene: 14. This CDR3 contains 16 residues. This TCR derives from a young man with active or convalescent COVID-19. The chain links TRBV9 to TRBJ2-3, with 12 nucleotides matching TRBD2. The sequencing sample was made of peripheral blood. The CDR3 bases are TGTGCCAGCAGCCCCAGCGCGTCTAGCGGGGGGGCAAAGCAGTATTTT. This sequence encodes CASSPSASSGGAKQYF.